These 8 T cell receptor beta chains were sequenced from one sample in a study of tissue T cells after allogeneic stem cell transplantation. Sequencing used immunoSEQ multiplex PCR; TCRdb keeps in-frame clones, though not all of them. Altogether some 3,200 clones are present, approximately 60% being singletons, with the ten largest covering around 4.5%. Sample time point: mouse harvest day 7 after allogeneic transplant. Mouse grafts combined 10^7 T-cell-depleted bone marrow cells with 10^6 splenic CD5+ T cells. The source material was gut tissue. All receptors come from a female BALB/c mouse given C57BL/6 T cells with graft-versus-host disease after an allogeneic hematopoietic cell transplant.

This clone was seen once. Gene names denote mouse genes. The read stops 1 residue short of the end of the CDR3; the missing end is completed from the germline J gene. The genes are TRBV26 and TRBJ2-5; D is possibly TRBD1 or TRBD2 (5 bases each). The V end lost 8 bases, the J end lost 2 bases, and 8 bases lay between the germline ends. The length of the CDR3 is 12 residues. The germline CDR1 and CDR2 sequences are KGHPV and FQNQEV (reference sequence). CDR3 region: CASVGGQDTQYF. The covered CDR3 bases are TGTGCCAGCGTCGGGGGCCAAGACACCCAGTAC.

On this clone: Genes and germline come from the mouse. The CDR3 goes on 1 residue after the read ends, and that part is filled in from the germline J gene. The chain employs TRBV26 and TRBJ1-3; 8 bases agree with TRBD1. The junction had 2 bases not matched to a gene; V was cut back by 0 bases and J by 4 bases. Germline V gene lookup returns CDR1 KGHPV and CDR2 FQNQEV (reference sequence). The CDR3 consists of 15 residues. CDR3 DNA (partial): TGTGCCAGCAGTCTGTCCAGGGGGCAGGGAAATACGCTCTAT. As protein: CASSLSRGQGNTLY. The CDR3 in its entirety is CASSLSRGQGNTLYF.

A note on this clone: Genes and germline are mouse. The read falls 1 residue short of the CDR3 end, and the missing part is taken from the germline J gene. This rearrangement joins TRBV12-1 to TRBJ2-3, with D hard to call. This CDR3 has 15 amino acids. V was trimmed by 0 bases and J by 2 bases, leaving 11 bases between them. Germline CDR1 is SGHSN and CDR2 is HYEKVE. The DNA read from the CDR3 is TGTGCCAGCTCTCTCGAGGGTTTGTTTGCAGAAACGCTGTAT. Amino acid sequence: CASSLEGLFAETLY. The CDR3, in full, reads CASSLEGLFAETLYF.

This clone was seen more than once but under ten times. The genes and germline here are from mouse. This chain's CDR3 is CASSDEGTGGARAEQFF. The CDR3 DNA, read in part, is TGTGCCAGCAGTGATGAAGGGACTGGGGGGGCGCGAGCTGAGCAGTTC. The chain uses TRBV13-1 and TRBJ2-1; 14 bases align to TRBD2. The read falls 1 residue short of the CDR3 end, and the missing part is taken from the germline J gene. J gave up 7 bases and V 0 bases, and 6 bases lay outside the gene matches. CDR1 and CDR2 (germline): NSHNY, SYGAGN. CDR3 length equals 17 residues.

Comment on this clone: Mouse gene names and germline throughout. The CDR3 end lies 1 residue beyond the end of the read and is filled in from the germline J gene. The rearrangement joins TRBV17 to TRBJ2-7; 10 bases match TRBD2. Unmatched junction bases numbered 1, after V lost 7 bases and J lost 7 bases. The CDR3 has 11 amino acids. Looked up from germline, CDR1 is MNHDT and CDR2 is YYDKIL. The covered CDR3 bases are TGTGCTAGCAAGACTGGGGGGGAACAGTAC. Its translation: CASKTGGEQY. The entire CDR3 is CASKTGGEQYF.

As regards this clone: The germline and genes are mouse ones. The sequenced part of the CDR3 DNA is TGTGCCAGCAGTGACCGGGACAGGGGAAACTCCGACTACACC. It specifies CASSDRDRGNSDYT. The entire CDR3 reads CASSDRDRGNSDYTF. J is TRBJ1-2 and V is TRBV13-1, with TRBD1 matching 10 bases. The DNA ends 1 residue before the CDR3 does, and the rest of the CDR3 is filled in from the germline J gene. Germline trimming cut 2 bases from V and 1 base from J; bases unmatched to any gene: 2. The CDR3 loop spans 15 amino acids. CDR1 is NSHNY, CDR2 SYGAGN, per germline.

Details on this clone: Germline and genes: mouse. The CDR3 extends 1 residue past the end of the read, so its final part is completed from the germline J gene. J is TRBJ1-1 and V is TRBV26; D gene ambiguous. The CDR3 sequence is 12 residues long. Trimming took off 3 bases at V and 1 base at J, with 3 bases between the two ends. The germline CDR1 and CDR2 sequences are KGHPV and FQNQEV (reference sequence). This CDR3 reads CASSLQNTEVFF. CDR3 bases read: TGTGCCAGCAGTCTACAAAACACAGAAGTCTTC. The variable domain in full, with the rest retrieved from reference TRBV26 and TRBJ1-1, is NSKVIQTPRYLVKGQGQKAKMRCIPEKGHPVVFWYQQNKNNEFKFLINFQNQEVLQQIDMTEKRFSAECPSNSPCSLEIQSSEAGDSALYLCASSLQNTEVFFGKGTRLTVV.

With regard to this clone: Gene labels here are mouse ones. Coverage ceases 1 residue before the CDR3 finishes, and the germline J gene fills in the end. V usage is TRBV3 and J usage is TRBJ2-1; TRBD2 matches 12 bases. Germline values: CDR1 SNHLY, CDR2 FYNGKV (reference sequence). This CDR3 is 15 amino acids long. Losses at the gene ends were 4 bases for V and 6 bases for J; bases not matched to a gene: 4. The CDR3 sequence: CASSSGLGGGAEQFF. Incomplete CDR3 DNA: TGTGCCAGCAGCTCGGGACTGGGGGGAGGTGCTGAGCAGTTC.